One and the same sample provided the 19 T cell receptor beta chains below, sequenced in a study of beta chain features in type 1 diabetes. Overall study results and limits: All four CD4+ subsets from Type 1 diabetes patients carried moderately but significantly shorter TCRB CDR3s.

All of the isolated RNA was reverse transcribed, so expressed TCRB transcripts were sequenced. The method was immunoSEQ multiplex PCR; TCRdb's version includes in-frame clones alone and lacks a portion of them. The data show fewer than 450,000 clones, 13% seen once. No antigen has been assigned to these receptors. The material sequenced was naive CD4+ T cells from blood. The receptors come from a woman between 18 and 29 years old with type 1 diabetes.

V is TRBV11-2 and J is TRBJ2-1, with D possibly TRBD1 on 5 matching bases. CDR1 is SGHAT, CDR2 FQNNGV, per germline. V lost 6 bases to trimming and J lost 5 bases, with 11 bases between them. This CDR3 contains 13 residues. CDR3 region: CASRSGWDNEQFF. CDR3 in DNA: TGTGCCAGCAGATCAGGGTGGGACAATGAGCAGTTCTTC.

The rearrangement joins TRBV6-6 to TRBJ2-1; D ambiguous. Germline CDR1 is MNHNY and CDR2 is SVGAGI (reference sequence). The CDR3 is 13 residues long. Between the trimmed V and J ends, which lost 6 bases and 6 bases, there was a span of 12 bases. The CDR3 DNA follows: TGTGCCAGCAGAACGGTCAGCGTCAATGAGCAGTTCTTC. Translating it yields CASRTVSVNEQFF.

J is TRBJ2-1 and V is TRBV27, with 10 bases aligning to TRBD2. The CDR3 totals 18 residues. With 5 bases clipped from V and 0 bases from J, the junction kept 10 bases outside the gene matches. Germline V gives CDR1 MNHEY, CDR2 SMNVEV (reference sequence). This CDR3 is CASSPGLATRYSYNEQFF. The CDR3 DNA reads as TGTGCCAGCAGTCCGGGACTAGCGACAAGGTACTCCTACAATGAGCAGTTCTTC.

The chain recombines TRBV18 with TRBJ2-7; 8 nucleotides align to TRBD1. The length of the CDR3 is 15 residues. Losses at the gene ends were 4 bases for V and 2 bases for J; bases not matched to a gene: 7. Germline CDR1 KGHSH, CDR2 LQKENI. The CDR3: CASSLTGTGTYEQYV. In DNA form, the CDR3 reads TGTGCCAGCTCACTGACGGGGACAGGCACCTACGAGCAGTACGTC.

The chain carries TRBV9 and TRBJ2-2; 7 bases map to TRBD1. Trimming cost V 0 bases and J 4 bases; bases outside gene matches: 3. This CDR3 has 15 amino acids. Germline CDR1 is SGDLS and CDR2 is YYNGEE. As DNA, the CDR3 is TGTGCCAGCAGCGTAGGAGGGACAGCCACCGGGGAGCTGTTTTTT. Translating it yields CASSVGGTATGELFF.

The table lists this clone with a few counts. This sequence joins TRBV7-2 and TRBJ1-4, with D possibly TRBD1 on 5 matching bases. Deletions cut 4 bases from V and 10 bases from J, with 13 bases between. Germline CDR1 is SGHTA and CDR2 is FQGNSA. The CDR3 is 13 residues long. CDR3 amino acids: CASSSRTQGKLFF. Written as DNA, the CDR3 is TGTGCCAGCAGCTCCCGAACTCAGGGAAAACTGTTTTTT.

This clone was counted between two and nine times. This sequence joins TRBV2 and TRBJ2-3; D is unresolved. Between the trimmed V and J ends, which lost 6 bases and 1 base, there was a span of 14 bases. The CDR3 runs 15 residues. The germline V gene has CDR1 SNHLY and CDR2 FYNNEI. The DNA of the CDR3 is TGTGCCAGCAGAAGAGAATCCACTCGCACAGATACGCAGTATTTT. Protein sequence: CASRRESTRTDTQYF. The full variable domain, with the rest looked up from reference TRBV2 and TRBJ2-3, is EPEVTQTPSHQVTQMGQEVILRCVPISNHLYFYWYRQILGQKVEFLVSFYNNEISEKSEIFDDQFSVERPDGSNFTLKIRSTKLEDSAMYFCASRRESTRTDTQYFGPGTRLTVL.

In its sample, this clone was seen once. The chain employs TRBV27 and TRBJ2-1; 11 bases are shared with TRBD1. Trimming took 7 bases from V and 7 from J; bases not matched to a gene: 3. This CDR3 is 13 amino acids long. CDR1 and CDR2 from the germline V gene are MNHEY and SMNVEV (reference sequence). The CDR3 loop is CASKGQGENEQFF. The CDR3 region has the DNA TGTGCCAGCAAGGGACAGGGGGAAAATGAGCAGTTCTTC.

The chain joins TRBV29-1 to TRBJ2-3; D is undetermined. Germline V CDR1 and CDR2: SQVTM, ANQGSEA. The CDR3 is 15 amino acids. The V end was cut by 4 bases, the J end by 3 bases, with 17 bases between. CDR3 sequence: CSVVLTMHWTDTQYF. The CDR3 bases are TGCAGCGTTGTTCTCACCATGCACTGGACAGATACGCAGTATTTT.

The chain links TRBV11-2 to TRBJ1-3; a possible D gene is TRBD1 (5 bases). Germline lookup yields CDR1 SGHAT and CDR2 FQNNGV. Trimming pared 7 bases from V and 1 base from J, leaving 8 bases between. The CDR3 has 13 residues. DNA for the CDR3: TGTGCCAGCACTGGGGCTTCTGGAAACACCATATATTTT. As protein: CASTGASGNTIYF.

This clone was seen a few times. This chain connects TRBV27 to TRBJ2-7; 10 bases agree with TRBD1. J gave up 2 bases and V 3 bases, and 4 bases lay outside the gene matches. The V gene's germline CDR1 is MNHEY and CDR2 SMNVEV (reference sequence). The CDR3 has 15 residues. CDR3: CASSLGQGNPYEQYF. CDR3 sequence (DNA): TGTGCCAGCAGTTTGGGACAGGGGAACCCCTACGAGCAGTACTTC.

This clone was recorded a few times. The V gene is TRBV29-1, the J gene TRBJ1-1; 8 bases match TRBD1. The CDR3 is 15 amino acids. With 1 base clipped from V and 4 bases from J, the junction kept 8 bases outside the gene matches. Germline V lookup: CDR1 SQVTM, CDR2 ANQGSEA. The DNA of the CDR3 is TGCAGCGTTGAAGTTCTGGACAGGGTGATCACTGAAGCTTTCTTT. Protein: CSVEVLDRVITEAFF.

This sequence joins TRBV28 and TRBJ2-7, with TRBD2 identical over 10 bases. Germline V gives CDR1 MDHEN, CDR2 SYDVKM. The CDR3 has 14 residues. With V trimmed by 6 bases and J by 0 bases, 2 bases remained unmatched. The CDR3, as DNA: TGTGCCAGCAGACTAGCGGGGCCCTCCTACGAGCAGTACTTC. This sequence encodes CASRLAGPSYEQYF. Full variable domain (rest looked up from reference TRBV28 and TRBJ2-7): DVKVTQSSRYLVKRTGEKVFLECVQDMDHENMFWYRQDPGLGLRLIYFSYDVKMKEKGDIPEGYSVSREKKERFSLILESASTNQTSMYLCASRLAGPSYEQYFGPGTRLTVT.

The table lists this clone with a few counts. The genes are TRBV7-9 and TRBJ2-3; 9 nucleotides agree with TRBD1. From germline, CDR1 is SEHNR and CDR2 FQNEAQ (reference sequence). J gave up 6 bases and V 5 bases, and 6 bases lay outside the gene matches. CDR3 length: 14 residues. CDR3 in DNA: TGTGCCAGCAGCCGGGACAGGGTCAAGGATACGCAGTATTTT. Residues: CASSRDRVKDTQYF.

The J gene is TRBJ2-5, the V gene TRBV6-5; tentatively, D is TRBD2 (7 bases). The CDR3 is 15 residues long. CDR1 is MNHEY and CDR2 is SVGAGI in the germline V gene. Trimming took 8 bases from V and 4 from J, leaving 20 bases between them. In DNA, the CDR3 is TGTGCCAGCGGGGGGGGCGGACCCCGGGGAGAGACCCAGTACTTC. This encodes CASGGGGPRGETQYF.

The chain has TRBV7-6 and TRBJ2-7; 12 bases are shared with TRBD2. V dropped 5 bases and J dropped 4; count of bases not matched to a gene: 15. The V gene's germline CDR1 is SGHVS and CDR2 FNYEAQ. The CDR3 has 18 residues. This CDR3 reads CASSPTLAGGGRLYEQYF. Here the CDR3 DNA reads TGTGCCAGCAGCCCTACCCTAGCGGGAGGGGGGAGGTTGTACGAGCAGTACTTC.

This clone turned up a few times. V and J are TRBV9 and TRBJ2-3; perhaps TRBD2 as D (6 bases). Per germline, CDR1 SGDLS and CDR2 YYNGEE. V shed 0 bases and J shed 5 bases, with 7 bases lying between them. The CDR3 covers 13 residues. The CDR3 DNA is TGTGCCAGCAGCGTAGACGGGGGAGATACGCAGTATTTT. Its protein is CASSVDGGDTQYF.

This clone was seen a few times. The CDR3 DNA reads TGTGCCAGCTCACCATACACACAGGCCAGTGAAGCTTTCTTT. Translation gives CASSPYTQASEAFF. The chain uses TRBV18 and TRBJ1-1; TRBD1 might be the D (5 bases). Trimming stripped 2 bases from V and 7 bases from J, with 14 bases between. From germline, CDR1 is KGHSH and CDR2 LQKENI. The CDR3 consists of 14 residues.

This clone came up a few times. The chain has TRBV10-2 and TRBJ2-6; TRBD1 agrees at 9 bases. V lost 4 bases, J lost 4 bases, and 5 bases stayed unmatched. This CDR3 contains 16 residues. Germline loops: CDR1 WSHSY, CDR2 SAAADI. The CDR3 DNA is TGCGCCAGCAGTGGGACAGGGGCGAGGGGGGCCAACGTCCTGACTTTC. Residues: CASSGTGARGANVLTF.